This is a list of T cell receptor beta chains from one sample in a study of human T cells and chemical hapten exposure. TCRdb re-derived calls from the RACE reads in MiXCR, one entry per CDR3 protein. The table lists 60,000 to 70,000 distinct CDR3 sequences, about a tenth of them singletons, with approximately 5.2% in the top ten. The specimen comprised whole blood, sampled in connection with sensitization to the hapten diphenylcyclopropenone (DPC). These receptors originate from a woman between 45 and 60 years old with alopecia areata. Some clones in this sample may be carry-over from other donors' samples. Each CDR3 is given with its conserved first and last residue. Size is omitted from some rows. Given values are once, few, many or a class for expanded clones.

>TRBJ2-3|many|TRBV7-2
CASSPRAGLARVTDTQYF
>TRBJ1-2|many|TRBV7-2
CASSPGFFTNYGYTF
>TRBJ2-1|many|TRBV12-3/TRBV12-4
CASSSYGPSNEQFF
>TRBJ1-1|few|TRBV6-2/TRBV6-3
CASSTTGAFEAFF
>TRBJ2-7|many|TRBV25-1
CASTPGQGSYEQYF
>TRBJ2-5|many|TRBV5-4
CASSLGQETQYF
>TRBJ1-6|few|TRBV30
CAWSALTGADSPLHF
>TRBJ2-2|-|TRBV28
CATSTSGSRKTGELFF
>TRBJ1-2|few|TRBV29-1
CSVGHNTF
>TRBJ1-6|many|TRBV5-1
CASSLDSQGRYNSPLHF
>TRBJ1-2|-|TRBV3-1
CASSHLDSYGYTF
>TRBJ2-7|-|TRBV12-3/TRBV12-4
CASTAGTGPYEQYF
>TRBJ2-1|many|TRBV5-1
CASSPKGQDNEQFF
>TRBJ2-7|-|TRBV12-3/TRBV12-4
CASSFGTAYEQYF
>TRBJ2-5|many|TRBV7-3
CASSLLGLGVQETQYF
>TRBJ2-3|many|TRBV2
CASSPGPTIDTQYF
>TRBJ2-7|-|TRBV6-6
CASSYSTLAGAYEQYF
>TRBJ2-5|few|TRBV29-1
CSVSGTLGAKETQYF
>TRBJ2-3|-|TRBV5-1
CASSPGQGTDTQYF
>TRBJ1-2|-|TRBV18
CASSDMINPTSNYGYTF
>TRBJ2-2|few|TRBV4-2
CASSQEPAVGQNTGELFF
>TRBJ2-3|few|TRBV9
CASSVEIDTQYF
>TRBJ1-4|many|TRBV29-1
CSVRTGGEKLFF
>TRBJ2-1|few|TRBV10-1
CASSEKQGATYNEQFF
>TRBJ2-5|-|TRBV7-6
CASSLSGAASQETQYF